These 6 T cell receptor beta chains share one sample of origin, sequenced in a study of blood T cell repertoires in COVID-19. Only in-frame clones appear in the TCRdb table, and some are missing; sequencing was by immunoSEQ multiplex PCR. The sample lists about 320,000 clones, about 91% occurring once. Material: peripheral blood. These receptors came from a woman in her twenties or thirties with COVID-19, enrolled during active disease.

The chain uses TRBV11-2 and TRBJ2-3, with 8 bases identical to TRBD2. Germline CDR1 and CDR2: SGHAT and FQNNGV. The CDR3 length is 15 residues. J gave up 4 bases and V 1 base, and 4 bases lay outside the gene matches. The CDR3 nucleotides are TGTGCCAGCAGCTTAGTCGGGGGGGCCTCAGATACGCAGTATTTT. Its translation: CASSLVGGASDTQYF. Together with reference TRBV11-2 and TRBJ2-3, the CDR3 gives the full variable domain: EAGVAQSPRYKIIEKRQSVAFWCNPISGHATLYWYQQILGQGPKLLIQFQNNGVVDDSQLPKDRFSAERLKGVDSTLKIQPAKLEDSAVYLCASSLVGGASDTQYFGPGTRLTVL.

CDR3 sequence reads: CASSFQGAGYGYTF. DNA for the CDR3: TGTGCCAGCAGCTTCCAGGGGGCGGGCTATGGCTACACCTTC. The J gene is TRBJ1-2, the V gene TRBV5-4; 8 bases line up with TRBD1. The junction had 4 bases not matched to a gene; V was cut back by 2 bases and J by 4 bases. Germline V gene sequence: CDR1 SGHNT, CDR2 YYREEE (reference sequence). The CDR3 is 14 amino acids.

The chain combines TRBV6-6 with TRBJ1-2, with 8 nucleotides matching TRBD1. This CDR3 is built from 14 residues. Germline trimming cut 0 bases from V and 6 bases from J; bases unmatched to any gene: 3. The germline V gene encodes CDR1 MNHNY and CDR2 SVGAGI (reference sequence). CDR3 sequence: CASSYSTGVNGYTF. As DNA, the CDR3 is TGTGCCAGCAGTTACTCGACAGGGGTCAATGGCTACACCTTC.

V gene TRBV5-8 combines with J gene TRBJ1-1, with D unresolved. The CDR3 loop spans 13 amino acids. The V gene's germline CDR1 is SGHTS and CDR2 YDEGEE. V dropped 4 bases and J dropped 0 bases, with 7 bases sitting between them. The CDR3: CASSQQLNTEAFF. As DNA, the CDR3 is TGTGCCAGCAGCCAACAGTTGAACACTGAAGCTTTCTTT.

The chain couples TRBV5-4 to TRBJ2-3; TRBD1 aligns across 8 bases. The trim removed 0 bases at V and 6 bases at J, leaving 3 bases unmatched. CDR3 length: 14 residues. The germline gives CDR1 SGHNT, CDR2 YYREEE (reference sequence). The CDR3 region is CASSLARGRDTQYF. Here the CDR3 DNA reads TGTGCCAGCAGCTTGGCCAGGGGGCGTGATACGCAGTATTTT.

Concerning this clone: The same CDR3 can be traced to other DNA sequences in this sample. The chain uses TRBV12-3 or TRBV12-4 and TRBJ1-5; D remains unclear. The CDR3 length is 13 residues. V was clipped by 3 bases and J by 2 bases, with 5 bases between them. The CDR3 nucleotides read TGTGCCAGCAGTTTTACGGGCAATCAGCCCCAGCATTTT. It translates to CASSFTGNQPQHF.